Detailed here is one TCR beta chain. Its target is not known. The CDR3 totals 15 residues. Trimming took 0 bases from V and 2 from J, leaving 6 bases between them. Germline CDR1 is SGDLS and CDR2 is YYNGEE. cDNA libraries of TCR beta carried unique molecular identifiers. Input amounts of about 0.95 to 11 million T cells were used. These gave about 500,000 cDNA molecules, so each molecule approximated one T cell. TCRdb called the PCR reads again in MiXCR, with one record for every CDR3 protein. This table has 820,000 or so distinct CDR3 sequences, 53% appearing once. The sample comes from a study of post-analysis software for immune sequencing data. The overall study: The courses of disease that were included comprised relapsing-remitting, secondary progressive and progressive-relapsing multiple sclerosis. Regarding the study as a whole: About five TRBV segments, including TRBV5-6, TRBV5-1 and TRBV20-1, were more frequent in patients than controls. Significantly decreased normalized Chao1 diversity was recorded for multiple sclerosis patients relative to controls.

The origin of this receptor is a girl under 18 with multiple sclerosis. The rearrangement uses TRBV9 and TRBJ2-6; D call uncertain. The source material was blood. The CDR3, as DNA: TGTGCCAGCAGCGTAGCTCTTACTGGGGCCAACGTCCTGACTTTC. This sequence encodes CASSVALTGANVLTF. The full variable domain, completed using reference TRBV9 and TRBJ2-6, is DSGVTQTPKHLITATGQRVTLRCSPRSGDLSVYWYQQSLDQGLQFLIQYYNGEERAKGNILERFSAQQFPDLHSELNLSSLELGDSALYFCASSVALTGANVLTFGAGSRLTVL.